Detailed here is one T cell receptor (beta chain). What it binds is not known. As to time point: cycle 4 day 1 (C4D1), after 6 weeks of nivolumab. Exposure to brentuximab vedotin varied, and each patient had relapsed following autologous stem cell transplantation. This CDR3 comprises 17 residues. V was clipped by 2 bases and J by 4 bases, with 20 bases between them. CDR1 and CDR2 (germline): SGHTA, FQGNSA. Assay: immunoSEQ multiplex PCR; the TCRdb copy retains only in-frame clones and omits some. The sample holds approximately 84,000 clones, under 85% seen once. The data were obtained in a study of PD-1 blockade in classical Hodgkin lymphoma. Study-level points and caveats: The study found that TCR diversity rose significantly by C4D1 in CD4+ but not CD8+ cells. Patients newly diagnosed and complete responders had comparable baseline diversity.

The sequence was collected from a human donor with classical Hodgkin lymphoma. The source material was peripheral blood mononuclear cells (PBMCs), sampled before the fourth cycle of nivolumab. The V call is TRBV7-2, the J call TRBJ2-5; D tentatively reads TRBD1 or TRBD2 (5 bases each). CDR3 DNA sequence: TGTGCCAGCAGCTTACATCTAGGGGCCACCAGCGGAGAGACCCAGTACTTC. This encodes CASSLHLGATSGETQYF. Using reference TRBV7-2 and TRBJ2-5 for the parts outside the CDR3, the full variable domain is GAGVSQSPSNKVTEKGKDVELRCDPISGHTALYWYRQSLGQGLEFLIYFQGNSAPDKSGLPSDRFSAERTGGSVSTLTIQRTQQEDSAVYLCASSLHLGATSGETQYFGPGTRLLVL.